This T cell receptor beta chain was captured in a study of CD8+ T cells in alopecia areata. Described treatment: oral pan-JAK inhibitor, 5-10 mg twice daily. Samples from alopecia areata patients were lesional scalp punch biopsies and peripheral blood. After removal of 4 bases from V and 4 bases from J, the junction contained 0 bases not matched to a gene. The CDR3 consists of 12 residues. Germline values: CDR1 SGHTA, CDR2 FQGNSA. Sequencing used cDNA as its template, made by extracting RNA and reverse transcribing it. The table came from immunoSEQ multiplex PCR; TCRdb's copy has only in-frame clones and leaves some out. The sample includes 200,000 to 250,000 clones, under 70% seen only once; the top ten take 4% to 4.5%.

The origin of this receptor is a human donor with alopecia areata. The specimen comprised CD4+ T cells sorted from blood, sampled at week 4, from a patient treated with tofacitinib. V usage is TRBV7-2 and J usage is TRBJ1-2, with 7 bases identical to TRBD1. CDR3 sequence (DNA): TGTGCCAGCAGCTGGGACAGCTATGGCTACACCTTC. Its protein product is CASSWDSYGYTF.